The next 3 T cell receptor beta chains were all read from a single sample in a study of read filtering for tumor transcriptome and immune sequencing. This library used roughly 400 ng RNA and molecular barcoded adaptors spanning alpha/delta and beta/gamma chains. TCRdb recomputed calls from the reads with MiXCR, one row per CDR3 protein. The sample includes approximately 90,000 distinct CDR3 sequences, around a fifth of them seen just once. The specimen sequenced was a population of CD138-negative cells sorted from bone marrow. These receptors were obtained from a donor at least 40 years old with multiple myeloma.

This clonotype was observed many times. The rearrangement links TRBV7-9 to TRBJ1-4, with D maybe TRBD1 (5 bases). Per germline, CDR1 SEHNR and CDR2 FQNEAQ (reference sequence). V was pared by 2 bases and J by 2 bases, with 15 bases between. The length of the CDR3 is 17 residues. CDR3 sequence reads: CASSLKPMGLTNEKLFF. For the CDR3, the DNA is TGTGCCAGCAGCTTAAAGCCGATGGGACTGACTAATGAAAAACTGTTTTTT.

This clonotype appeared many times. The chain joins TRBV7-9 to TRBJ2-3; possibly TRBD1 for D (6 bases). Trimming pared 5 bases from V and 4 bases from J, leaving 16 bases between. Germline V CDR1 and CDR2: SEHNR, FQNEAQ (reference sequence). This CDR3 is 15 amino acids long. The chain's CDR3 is CASSRDNQKADTQYF. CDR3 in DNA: TGTGCCAGCAGCCGGGACAACCAGAAAGCAGATACGCAGTATTTT.

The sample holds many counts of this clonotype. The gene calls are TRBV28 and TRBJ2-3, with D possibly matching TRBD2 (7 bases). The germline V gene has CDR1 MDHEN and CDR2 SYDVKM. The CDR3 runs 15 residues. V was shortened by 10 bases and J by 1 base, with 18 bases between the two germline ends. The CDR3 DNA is TGTGCCACCTATTGGGGCGGGGGCCGCACAGATACGCAGTATTTT. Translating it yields CATYWGGGRTDTQYF.